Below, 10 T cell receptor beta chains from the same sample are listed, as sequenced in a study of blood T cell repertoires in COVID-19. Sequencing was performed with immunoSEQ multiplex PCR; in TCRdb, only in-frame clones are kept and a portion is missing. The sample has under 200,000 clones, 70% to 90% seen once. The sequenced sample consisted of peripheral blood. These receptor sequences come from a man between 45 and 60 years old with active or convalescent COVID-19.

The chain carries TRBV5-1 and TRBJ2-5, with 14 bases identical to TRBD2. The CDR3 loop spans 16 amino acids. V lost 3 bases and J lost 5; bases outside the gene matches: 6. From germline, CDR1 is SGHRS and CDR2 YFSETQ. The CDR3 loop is CASSYGLAGGGETQYF. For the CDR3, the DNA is TGCGCCAGCAGCTACGGACTAGCGGGGGGCGGGGAGACCCAGTACTTC.

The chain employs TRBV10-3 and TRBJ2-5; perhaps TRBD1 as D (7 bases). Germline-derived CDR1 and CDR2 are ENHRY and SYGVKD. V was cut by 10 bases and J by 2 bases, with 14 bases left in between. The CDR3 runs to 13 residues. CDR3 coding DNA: TGTGCCAGCCGCGGGACAGCTCAAGAGACCCAGTACTTC. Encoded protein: CASRGTAQETQYF.

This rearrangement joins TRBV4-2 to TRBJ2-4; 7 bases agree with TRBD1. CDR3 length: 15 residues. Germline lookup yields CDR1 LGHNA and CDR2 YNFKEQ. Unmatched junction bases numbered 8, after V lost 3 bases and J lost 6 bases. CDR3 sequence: CASSQRDRDLNIQYF. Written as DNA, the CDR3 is TGTGCCAGCAGCCAGAGAGACAGGGACCTAAACATTCAGTACTTC.

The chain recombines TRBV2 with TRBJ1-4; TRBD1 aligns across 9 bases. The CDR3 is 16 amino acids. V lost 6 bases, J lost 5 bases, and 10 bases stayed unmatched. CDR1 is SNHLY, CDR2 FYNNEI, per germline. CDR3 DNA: TGTGCCAGCAGAGGGCTCCGGGACAGGGACAATGAAAAACTGTTTTTT. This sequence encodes CASRGLRDRDNEKLFF. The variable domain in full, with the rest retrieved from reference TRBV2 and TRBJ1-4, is EPEVTQTPSHQVTQMGQEVILRCVPISNHLYFYWYRQILGQKVEFLVSFYNNEISEKSEIFDDQFSVERPDGSNFTLKIRSTKLEDSAMYFCASRGLRDRDNEKLFFGSGTQLSVL.

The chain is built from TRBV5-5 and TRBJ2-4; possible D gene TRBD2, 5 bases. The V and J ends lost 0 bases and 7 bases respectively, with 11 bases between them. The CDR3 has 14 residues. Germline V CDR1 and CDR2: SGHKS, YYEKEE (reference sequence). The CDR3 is CASSLEGSWNIQYF. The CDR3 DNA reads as TGTGCCAGCAGCTTGGAAGGGAGCTGGAACATTCAGTACTTC.

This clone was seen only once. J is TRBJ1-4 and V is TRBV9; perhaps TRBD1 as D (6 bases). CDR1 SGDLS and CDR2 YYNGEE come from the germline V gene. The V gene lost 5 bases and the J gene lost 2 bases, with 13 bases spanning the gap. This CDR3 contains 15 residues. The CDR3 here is CASRNRDMTNEKLFF. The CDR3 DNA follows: TGTGCCAGCAGAAATCGGGACATGACTAATGAAAAACTGTTTTTT.

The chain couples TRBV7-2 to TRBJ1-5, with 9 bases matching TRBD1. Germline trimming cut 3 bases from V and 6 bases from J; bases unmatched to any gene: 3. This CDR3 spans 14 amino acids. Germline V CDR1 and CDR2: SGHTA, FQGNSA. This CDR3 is CASSLGTGPQPQHF. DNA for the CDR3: TGTGCCAGCAGCTTGGGGACAGGGCCTCAGCCCCAGCATTTT.

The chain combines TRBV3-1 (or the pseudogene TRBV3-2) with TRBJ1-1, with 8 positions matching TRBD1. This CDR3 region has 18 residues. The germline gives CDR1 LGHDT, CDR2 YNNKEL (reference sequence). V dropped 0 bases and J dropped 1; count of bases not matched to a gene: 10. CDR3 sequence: CASSQESGQEPWNTEAFF. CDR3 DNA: TGTGCCAGCAGCCAAGAATCGGGACAGGAACCCTGGAACACTGAAGCTTTCTTT.

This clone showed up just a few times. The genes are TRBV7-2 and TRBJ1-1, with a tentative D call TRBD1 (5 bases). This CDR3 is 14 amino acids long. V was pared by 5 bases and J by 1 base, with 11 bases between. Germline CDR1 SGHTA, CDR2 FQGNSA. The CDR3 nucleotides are TGTGCCAGCAGCCGCCAAAGGGGGAACACTGAAGCTTTCTTT. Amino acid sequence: CASSRQRGNTEAFF.

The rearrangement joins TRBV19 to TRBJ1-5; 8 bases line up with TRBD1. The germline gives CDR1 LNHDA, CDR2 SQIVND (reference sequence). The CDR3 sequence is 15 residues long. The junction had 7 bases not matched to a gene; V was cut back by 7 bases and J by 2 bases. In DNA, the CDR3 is TGTGCCAGTACCCGGACAGGGCGCGGCAATCAGCCCCAGCATTTT. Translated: CASTRTGRGNQPQHF.